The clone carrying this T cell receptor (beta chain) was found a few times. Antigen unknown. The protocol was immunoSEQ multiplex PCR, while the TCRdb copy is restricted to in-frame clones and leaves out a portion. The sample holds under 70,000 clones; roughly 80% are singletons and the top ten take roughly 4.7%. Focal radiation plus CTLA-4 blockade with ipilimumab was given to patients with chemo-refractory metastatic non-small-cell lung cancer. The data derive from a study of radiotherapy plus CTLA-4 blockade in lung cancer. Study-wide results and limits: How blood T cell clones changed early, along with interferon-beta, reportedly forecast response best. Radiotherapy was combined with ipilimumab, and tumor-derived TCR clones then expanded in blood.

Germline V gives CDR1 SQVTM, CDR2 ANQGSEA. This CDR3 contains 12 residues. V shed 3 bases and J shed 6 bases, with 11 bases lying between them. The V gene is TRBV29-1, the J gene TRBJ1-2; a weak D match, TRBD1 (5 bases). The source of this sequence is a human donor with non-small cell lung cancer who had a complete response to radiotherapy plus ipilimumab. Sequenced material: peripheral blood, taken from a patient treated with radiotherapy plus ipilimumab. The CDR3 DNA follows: TGCAGCGTTGATGCCGGGGGGAATGGCTACACCTTC. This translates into CSVDAGGNGYTF.